The present TCR beta chain was sequenced within a study of T cells in Graves' hyperthyroidism and ophthalmopathy. CDR1 SQVTM and CDR2 ANQGSEA come from the germline V gene. The CDR3 is 19 amino acids. V shed 0 bases, J shed 0 bases, and the junction held 9 bases outside the gene matches. Hyperthyroidism had been newly diagnosed in patients aged 18 to 65, and its duration was under 2 months. Thyroid ultrasound and orbital computed tomography, with clinical symptoms and serum thyroxine and TRAb, informed diagnoses. Study findings and constraints: In the analysis, a 13 V-J model separated ophthalmopathy from stable hyperthyroidism. Among clonotypes expanded in thyroid above 0.001, most were also found in blood.

RNA transcripts were the template for amplifying TCR beta CDR3 regions. Using the HTBI primer set, a first-round RT-PCR was run on the TCR CDR3. TCRdb fed the multiplex PCR reads into MiXCR, producing one record per CDR3 protein. In the table there are around 350,000 distinct CDR3 sequences, about 18% of which are singletons. As to this clonotype: Its antigen is not identified.

This sequence joins TRBV29-1 and TRBJ1-3, with 12 bases that match TRBD1. This clonotype was obtained from a woman aged 25-40 years with Graves' hyperthyroidism that later progressed to Graves' ophthalmopathy. The specimen sequenced was blood. The CDR3: CSVEDLSRGQGASGNTIYF. DNA for the CDR3: TGCAGCGTTGAAGATCTCAGCCGGGGACAGGGGGCCTCTGGAAACACCATATATTTT.